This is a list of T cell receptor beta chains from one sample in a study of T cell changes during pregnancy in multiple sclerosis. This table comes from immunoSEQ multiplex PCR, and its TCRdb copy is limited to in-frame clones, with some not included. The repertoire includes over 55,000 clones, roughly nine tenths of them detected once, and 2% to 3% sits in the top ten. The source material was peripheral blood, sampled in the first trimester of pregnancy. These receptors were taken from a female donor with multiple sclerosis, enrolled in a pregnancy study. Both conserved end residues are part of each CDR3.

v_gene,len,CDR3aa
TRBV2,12,CARQGDNSPLHF
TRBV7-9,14,CASSLSISDTEAFF
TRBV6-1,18,CASSGRGRGWNSNQPQHF
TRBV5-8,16,CASSLVGGQGYTEAFF
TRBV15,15,CATSRGGQGWTEAFF
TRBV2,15,CASSDAGSSYNEQFF
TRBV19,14,CASSIPGAAYEQYF
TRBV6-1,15,CASSELGGPNTEAFF
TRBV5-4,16,CASSSPYDREYNEQFF
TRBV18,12,CASSPGLSEQFF